This entry is about one T cell receptor beta chain. Using immunoSEQ multiplex PCR, the repertoire was profiled, and TCRdb retains in-frame clones only, with some absent. The sample carries roughly 50,000 clones, around 92% recorded once. These data originate in a study of T cell changes during pregnancy in multiple sclerosis. The J segment lost 2 bases and the V segment lost 8 bases, leaving 9 bases of the junction unmatched. The CDR3 runs to 14 residues. Germline V lookup: CDR1 ENHRY, CDR2 SYGVKD. The receptor's source is a female donor with multiple sclerosis, enrolled in a pregnancy study. Sequenced material: CD4+ T cells from peripheral blood mononuclear cells, taken in the third trimester of pregnancy. This chain joins TRBV10-3 and TRBJ2-7; 7 bases are shared with TRBD1. CDR3 nucleotide sequence: TGTGCCATCTCCCCAGACAGGGATACCTACGAGCAGTACTTC. Its translation is CAISPDRDTYEQYF.